The next 16 T cell receptor beta chains were all read from a single sample in a study of CXCR3-negative and CXCR3-positive naive CD8 T cells. These receptors' antigens are unknown. Study-level findings and limits: When CXCR3-positive naive cells were set against CXCR3-negative naive cells, the former had more hydrophobic TRB CDR3s.

5' RACE with UMI labels generated the TRB cDNA libraries. TCRdb reprocessed the 5' RACE reads; each CDR3 protein has one entry and no DNA is given. This sample's table reports about 70,000 distinct CDR3 sequences. Sequenced: naive CXCR3+ CD8+ T cells from blood. The subset here: CD45RO-CCR7+CD27+CD95- naive CD8+ T cells expressing CXCR3 (TNR3+). Receptors originate from a human donor in good health. Some clones in this sample may be carry-over from other donors' samples.

The gene calls are TRBV4-3 and TRBJ2-5; TCRdb indicates TRBD1, and absent DNA this call remains unverified. The CDR3 covers 15 residues. The germline V gene encodes CDR1 LGHNA and CDR2 YSLEER. The CDR3 loop reads CASSQGLSGGETQYF.

V is TRBV4-3 and J is TRBJ2-2; TCRdb gives TRBD2 as the D gene, but with no DNA this cannot be confirmed. The germline gives CDR1 LGHNA, CDR2 YSLEER. CDR3 size: 14 residues. The CDR3 protein is CASSPYTSGGELFF.

The V and J genes are TRBV7-9 and TRBJ2-3. This CDR3 is 15 amino acids long. Looked up from germline, CDR1 is SEHNR and CDR2 is FQNEAQ (reference sequence). The CDR3 loop is CASGYVRDVPDTQYF.

The chain recombines TRBV11-1 with TRBJ2-1; TCRdb's D call of TRBD1 is untestable without DNA. The V gene's germline CDR1 is SGHAT and CDR2 FQDESV (reference sequence). The CDR3 consists of 16 residues. The CDR3 here is CASSLSPVGTGDEQFF.

The CDR3 loop reads CASSPAGSLRGYTF. The chain couples TRBV9 to TRBJ1-2. The CDR3 length is 14 residues. Germline V gene lookup returns CDR1 SGDLS and CDR2 YYNGEE.

The chain joins TRBV19 to TRBJ2-1; lacking DNA, the TRBD1 call made by TCRdb goes unchecked. This CDR3 comprises 15 residues. CDR1 is LNHDA, CDR2 SQIVND, per germline (reference sequence). The CDR3 here is CASSIGQSSYNEQFF. Using reference TRBV19 and TRBJ2-1 for the parts outside the CDR3, the full variable domain is DGGITQSPKYLFRKEGQNVTLSCEQNLNHDAMYWYRQDPGQGLRLIYYSQIVNDFQKGDIAEGYSVSREKKESFPLTVTSAQKNPTAFYLCASSIGQSSYNEQFFGPGTRLTVL.

V is TRBV6-5 and J is TRBJ2-6. Germline V gives CDR1 MNHEY, CDR2 SVGAGI. The CDR3 extends over 15 amino acids. The CDR3 sequence is CASSQSDSGANVLTF.

The rearrangement joins TRBV29-1 to TRBJ2-1; the TCRdb D gene call, TRBD1, has no DNA to confirm it. This CDR3 spans 13 amino acids. Germline V lookup: CDR1 SQVTM, CDR2 ANQGSEA. The CDR3 loop is CSVTAVAYNDQFF.

The chain employs TRBV7-9 and TRBJ2-2; the D call of TRBD1 rests on TCRdb alone, since no DNA is present to check it. CDR1 is SEHNR, CDR2 FQNEAQ, per germline (reference sequence). This CDR3 spans 16 amino acids. CDR3: CASSPSGGANTGELFF. The variable domain in full, with the rest retrieved from reference TRBV7-9 and TRBJ2-2, is DTGVSQNPRHKITKRGQNVTFRCDPISEHNRLYWYRQTLGQGPEFLTYFQNEAQLEKSRLLSDRFSAERPKGSFSTLEIQRTEQGDSAMYLCASSPSGGANTGELFFGEGSRLTVL.

The V call is TRBV3-1, the J call TRBJ2-7; without DNA, the TCRdb call of TRBD1 cannot be checked. The CDR3 has 15 residues. Germline V gene sequence: CDR1 LGHDT, CDR2 YNNKEL (reference sequence). Here the CDR3 reads CASSQEGTGSFEQYF.

CDR3 amino acids: CASSDRTEQETQYF. This chain connects TRBV7-9 to TRBJ2-5. The germline V gene has CDR1 SEHNR and CDR2 FQNEAQ (reference sequence). This CDR3 contains 14 residues.

The gene calls are TRBV7-3 and TRBJ2-3; without DNA, the TCRdb call of TRBD1 cannot be checked. Germline CDR1 and CDR2: SGHTA and FQGTGA. CDR3 size: 15 residues. CDR3 protein: CASSLTGGLTDTQYF.

CDR3 amino acids: CASNTGTGLLTEAFF. The J gene is TRBJ1-1, the V gene TRBV10-1; TCRdb proposes TRBD1, but this gene call is untestable without DNA. The CDR3 loop spans 15 amino acids. The V gene's germline CDR1 is WNHNN and CDR2 SYGVQD (reference sequence).

The genes are TRBV7-6 and TRBJ1-3; the D call from TCRdb, TRBD1, cannot be confirmed without DNA. This CDR3 spans 15 amino acids. CDR1 and CDR2 (germline): SGHVS, FNYEAQ. The CDR3 sequence is CASSLGGGQGNTIYF.

The J gene is TRBJ2-7, the V gene TRBV15; as DNA is missing, the TRBD1 call by TCRdb cannot be tested. This CDR3 has 13 amino acids. The germline CDR1 and CDR2 sequences are LNHNV and YYDKDF (reference sequence). The CDR3 protein is CATSSTGYYEQYF. Full variable domain (remainder filled in from reference TRBV15 and TRBJ2-7): DAMVIQNPRYQVTQFGKPVTLSCSQTLNHNVMYWYQQKSSQAPKLLFHYYDKDFNNEADTPDNFQSRRPNTSFCFLDIRSPGLGDTAMYLCATSSTGYYEQYFGPGTRLTVT.

The chain carries TRBV6-2 or TRBV6-3 and TRBJ2-1; TCRdb designates TRBD1, a call that cannot be tested without DNA. The CDR3 runs to 15 residues. Looked up from germline, CDR1 is MNHEY and CDR2 is SVGEGT. The CDR3 loop is CASTPTDPVNNEQFF.